These T cell receptor beta chains were read from a single sample in a study of cytomegalovirus exposure and HLA in healthy donors. Clones were sequenced by immunoSEQ multiplex PCR, and TCRdb holds only the in-frame ones, with some missing. The sample carries fewer than 250,000 clones, roughly 75% recorded once. The specimen was PBMCs. These receptor sequences come from a young man in good health and CMV-seropositive. The CDR3 runs from the conserved cysteine through the conserved F or W. A D gene is named only where the DNA matches it firmly. Some rows have no size entry. The others give once, few or many, or a class for an expanded clone.

TRBJ2-1 NA TRBV9 NA CASSATSVSYNEQFF TGTGCCAGCAGCGCGACTAGTGTCTCCTACAATGAGCAGTTCTTC
TRBJ2-3 TRBD2 TRBV19 few CASSSWTSGTDTQYF TGTGCCAGTAGTTCTTGGACTAGCGGGACTGATACGCAGTATTTT
TRBJ2-6 NA TRBV9 NA CASSVGGHIGANVLTF TGTGCCAGCAGCGTAGGGGGACATATTGGGGCCAACGTCCTGACTTTC
TRBJ2-1 NA TRBV28 NA CASKRGLDSRGDEQFF TGTGCCAGCAAAAGGGGGTTAGACTCCAGGGGCGATGAGCAGTTCTTC
TRBJ1-1 TRBD1 TRBV7-2 NA CASSSTGAAAEAFF TGTGCCAGCAGCTCGACAGGGGCCGCCGCTGAAGCTTTCTTT
TRBJ2-7 NA TRBV5-6 once CASSPRVRTYEQYF TGTGCCAGCAGCCCGCGGGTTCGAACATACGAGCAGTACTTC
TRBJ1-3 NA TRBV19 NA CASGQSGNTIYF TGTGCCAGCGGACAGTCTGGAAACACCATATATTTT
TRBJ2-1 NA TRBV30 NA CAWSSRRLAYNEQFF TGTGCCTGGAGTTCGAGGCGCCTAGCCTACAATGAGCAGTTCTTC
TRBJ2-3 NA TRBV7-2 NA CASSLRDYRGAVSGDTQYF TGTGCCAGCAGCTTGCGAGATTACCGGGGGGCCGTGTCGGGAGATACGCAGTATTTT
TRBJ1-1 NA TRBV7-9 NA CASSPAQGNTEAFF TGTGCCAGCAGCCCAGCTCAGGGGAACACTGAAGCTTTCTTT
TRBJ1-5 TRBD1 TRBV5-6 NA CASSQLQGGLGNQPQHF TGTGCCAGCAGCCAACTACAGGGGGGCCTTGGCAATCAGCCCCAGCATTTT
TRBJ2-1 NA TRBV9 NA CASSPGASGLNEQFF TGTGCCAGCAGCCCGGGGGCTAGCGGCCTCAATGAGCAGTTCTTC
TRBJ1-2 NA TRBV9 NA CASSVAGGADGYTF TGTGCCAGCAGCGTAGCGGGGGGCGCAGATGGCTACACCTTC
TRBJ2-5 NA TRBV19 NA CASSIGYQETQYF TGTGCCAGTAGTATTGGCTACCAAGAGACCCAGTACTTC
TRBJ2-2 NA TRBV6-6 NA CASIEQRGNAGELFF TGTGCCAGCATAGAGCAGAGGGGGAACGCCGGGGAGCTGTTTTTT
TRBJ2-2 TRBD2 TRBV4-1 NA CASRRGLAGPNTGELFF TGCGCCAGCAGACGGGGGCTAGCGGGACCCAACACCGGGGAGCTGTTTTTT
TRBJ1-4 NA TRBV6-5 NA CASSYWQNEKLFF TGTGCCAGCAGTTACTGGCAGAATGAAAAACTGTTTTTT
TRBJ2-2 NA TRBV4-3 NA CASSQDSRGWYTGELFF TGCGCCAGCAGCCAAGATTCCCGGGGATGGTATACCGGGGAGCTGTTTTTT
TRBJ1-3 TRBD1 TRBV5-1 NA CASSLAGDRDNTIYF TGCGCCAGCAGCTTGGCCGGGGACAGGGATAACACCATATATTTT
TRBJ2-7 TRBD1 TRBV12-5 few CASGLVVGQGAYEQYF TGTGCTAGTGGTTTGGTAGTTGGTCAGGGGGCCTACGAGCAGTACTTC
TRBJ2-1 TRBD2 TRBV10-3 NA CASAKRGDLNEQFF TGTGCGTCCGCAAAGCGGGGGGACCTCAATGAGCAGTTCTTC
TRBJ2-3 TRBD2 TRBV7-9 NA CASSLGMAGGHTDTQYF TGTGCCAGCAGCTTAGGAATGGCGGGGGGCCACACAGATACGCAGTATTTT
TRBJ1-3 TRBD1 TRBV7-9 NA CASSSGTGAGNTIYF TGTGCCAGCAGCTCCGGAACAGGGGCTGGAAACACCATATATTTT
TRBJ2-5 NA TRBV2 NA CASSREETQYF TGTGCCAGCTCGAGGGAAGAGACCCAGTACTTC
TRBJ2-7 TRBD2 TRBV6-5 NA CASSSGTSGSDEQYF TGTGCCAGCAGCTCCGGGACTAGCGGGAGTGACGAGCAGTACTTC